Listed below are T cell receptor beta chains from one sample, sequenced in a study of blood T cells in healthy people across ages. MiXCR was run by TCRdb on the 5' RACE reads, yielding one entry per CDR3 protein. This table has 1,500,000 or so distinct CDR3 sequences, roughly 60% appearing once. The sequenced sample consisted of blood. Receptors were obtained from a man between 18 and 35 years old in good health. Both conserved end residues are part of each CDR3. The D gene is left open where the match is weak. Only some rows state a clone size, as once, few, many or a class for expanded clones.

J: TRBJ2-1; D: TRBD2; V: TRBV7-8; size: NA; DNA: TGTGCCAGCAGCCTGGCCCGACTAGCGGGGGGCGATGAGCAGTTCTTC; CDR3: CASSLARLAGGDEQFF
J: TRBJ2-4; D: NA; V: TRBV3-1; size: once; DNA: TGTGCCAGCAGCCTTACAGGTCGAAGGGCAAAAAACATTCAGTACTTC; CDR3: CASSLTGRRAKNIQYF
J: TRBJ2-3; D: TRBD2; V: TRBV7-9; size: NA; DNA: TGTGCCAGCAGCTACGAGGTGCGACTAGCGGGAGGACTTGAAGATACGCAGTATTTT; CDR3: CASSYEVRLAGGLEDTQYF
J: TRBJ2-5; D: NA; V: TRBV6-5; size: few; DNA: TGTGCCAGCAGTTACTTCGATCAAGAGACCCAGTACTTC; CDR3: CASSYFDQETQYF
J: TRBJ2-3; D: NA; V: TRBV5-1; size: few; DNA: TGCGCCAGCTCCACGAAGGGTCAACCTAGCACGGATACGCAGTATTTT; CDR3: CASSTKGQPSTDTQYF
J: TRBJ2-6; D: NA; V: TRBV6-5; size: NA; DNA: TGTGCCAGCAGTCAAGGGGTTGCTGGGGCCAACGTCCTGACTTTC; CDR3: CASSQGVAGANVLTF
J: TRBJ2-1; D: NA; V: TRBV24-1; size: NA; DNA: TGTGCCACCAGTGTCGGCAGTGGGCAGTTGCCCAAGCAGTTCTTC; CDR3: CATSVGSGQLPKQFF
J: TRBJ2-1; D: NA; V: TRBV5-1; size: NA; DNA: TGCGCCAGCAGCTTGGGGGGAGGATACAATGAGCGGTTCTTC; CDR3: CASSLGGGYNERFF
J: TRBJ2-1; D: TRBD2; V: TRBV6-2/TRBV6-3; size: NA; DNA: TGTGCCAGCGACCGGGGGGGTCCTAACAATGAGCAGTTCTTC; CDR3: CASDRGGPNNEQFF
J: TRBJ2-5; D: TRBD1; V: TRBV27; size: few; DNA: TGTGCCAGCAGTTTATTTCGACAGGGAGACCAAGAGACCCAGTACTTC; CDR3: CASSLFRQGDQETQYF
J: TRBJ2-2; D: NA; V: TRBV4-2; size: NA; DNA: TGTGCCAGCAGTAAACAGAACACCGGGGAGCTGTTTTTT; CDR3: CASSKQNTGELFF
J: TRBJ1-1; D: NA; V: TRBV6-5; size: NA; DNA: TGTGCCAGCAGTTACTTAGGGGTTGAAGCTTTCTTT; CDR3: CASSYLGVEAFF
J: TRBJ2-5; D: NA; V: TRBV4-1; size: few; DNA: TGCGCCAGCAGCAAGGGCCCCTTGGAGACCCAGTACTTC; CDR3: CASSKGPLETQYF
J: TRBJ1-4; D: TRBD1; V: TRBV12-3/TRBV12-4; size: NA; DNA: TGTGCCAGCAGTTACATCGTGGACAGGGACCGAGGCTCGACTAATGAAAAACTGTTTTTT; CDR3: CASSYIVDRDRGSTNEKLFF
J: TRBJ2-7; D: TRBD1; V: TRBV20-1; size: NA; DNA: TGCAGTGCCCATACAGGGGACTCCTACGAGCAGTACTTC; CDR3: CSAHTGDSYEQYF
J: TRBJ2-5; D: NA; V: TRBV4-1; size: NA; DNA: TGCGCCAGCAGCCACCTACTAAACCAAGAGACCCAGTACTTC; CDR3: CASSHLLNQETQYF
J: TRBJ2-1; D: NA; V: TRBV4-2; size: few; DNA: TGTGCCAGCAGCCCGCACTCAGGTGAGCAGTTCTTC; CDR3: CASSPHSGEQFF
J: TRBJ2-4; D: NA; V: TRBV20-1; size: NA; DNA: TGCAGTGCTAGTAAGTTCGAGGAGTACTTC; CDR3: CSASKFEEYF
J: TRBJ2-4; D: NA; V: TRBV6-5; size: NA; DNA: TGTGCCAGCAGTTACTCAGTCGGGATAGCCAAAAACATTCAGTACTTC; CDR3: CASSYSVGIAKNIQYF
J: TRBJ2-7; D: NA; V: TRBV12-3/TRBV12-4; size: NA; DNA: TGTGCCAGCAGTACTAACCGACATCGCGAGCAGTACTTC; CDR3: CASSTNRHREQYF
J: TRBJ2-1; D: TRBD2; V: TRBV10-3; size: NA; DNA: TGTGCCATCAGGGATAGCGGGAGCGACGCAACCAGCTCCTACAATGAGCAGTTCTTC; CDR3: CAIRDSGSDATSSYNEQFF
J: TRBJ2-3; D: NA; V: TRBV29-1; size: NA; DNA: TGCAGCGTTGATGGGCGTATGAGTGCTAGCACAGATACGCAGTATTTT; CDR3: CSVDGRMSASTDTQYF
J: TRBJ2-7; D: TRBD1; V: TRBV25-1; size: NA; DNA: TGTGCCAGCAGAGAGACAGGGGAAGGGCACGAGCAGTACTTC; CDR3: CASRETGEGHEQYF
J: TRBJ1-2; D: NA; V: TRBV20-1; size: NA; DNA: TGCAGTGCTAGGATTCGGGGCACGTATGGCTACACCTTC; CDR3: CSARIRGTYGYTF
J: TRBJ1-2; D: TRBD1; V: TRBV5-1; size: NA; DNA: TGCGCCAGCAGCTACGGGCAGGGGGAAACTAACTATGGCTACACCTTC; CDR3: CASSYGQGETNYGYTF
J: TRBJ2-7; D: NA; V: TRBV20-1; size: NA; DNA: TGCAGTGCTATGGTTAATGCGGGCGAGCAGTACTTC; CDR3: CSAMVNAGEQYF
J: TRBJ2-5; D: NA; V: TRBV12-3/TRBV12-4; size: once; DNA: TGTGCCAGCAGTTCGAGTCGACAGACCCAAGAGACCCAGTACTTC; CDR3: CASSSSRQTQETQYF
J: TRBJ2-7; D: NA; V: TRBV10-3; size: NA; DNA: TGTGCCATCAGTGAGTCCTACAGGGCGACTACCTACGAGCAGTACTTC; CDR3: CAISESYRATTYEQYF
J: TRBJ2-1; D: TRBD2; V: TRBV29-1; size: NA; DNA: TGCAGCGTGTCTAGCGGGAACTACAATGAGCAGTTCTTC; CDR3: CSVSSGNYNEQFF
J: TRBJ2-3; D: TRBD2; V: TRBV20-1; size: NA; DNA: TGCAGTGCTAGAACCTCTAGCGGGGCTTCCACAGATACGCAGTATTTT; CDR3: CSARTSSGASTDTQYF
J: TRBJ2-2; D: TRBD1; V: TRBV6-5; size: few; DNA: TGTGCCAGCAGTTACCAGCCATGGACAGGGGGCGTTAGTGTCACCGGGGAGCTGTTTTTT; CDR3: CASSYQPWTGGVSVTGELFF
J: TRBJ2-7; D: NA; V: TRBV20-1; size: few; DNA: TGCAGTGCTAGAAAGGCGTTTTCCTACGAGCAGTACTTC; CDR3: CSARKAFSYEQYF
J: TRBJ1-2; D: TRBD1; V: TRBV10-3; size: few; DNA: TGTGCCATCAGTGTACAGGACAGGGGATTCGGTGGCTACACCTTC; CDR3: CAISVQDRGFGGYTF
J: TRBJ2-3; D: NA; V: TRBV7-2; size: NA; DNA: TGTGCCAGCAGGTCTTTTCGAGATACGCAGTATTTT; CDR3: CASRSFRDTQYF
J: TRBJ2-1; D: NA; V: TRBV3-1; size: NA; DNA: TGTGCCAGCAGCCTCCGGGAGCAGGTAGACAATGAGCAGTTCTTC; CDR3: CASSLREQVDNEQFF
J: TRBJ2-4; D: NA; V: TRBV4-3; size: few; DNA: TGCGCCAGCAGCCCCAAGGGACTGGGGAGCGGGCAGTACTTC; CDR3: CASSPKGLGSGQYF
J: TRBJ2-1; D: NA; V: TRBV10-1; size: once; DNA: TGCGCCAGCAGTGACTCCGTGGTTAGGTGGAGGCAGTTCTTC; CDR3: CASSDSVVRWRQFF
J: TRBJ1-2; D: TRBD1; V: TRBV2; size: NA; DNA: TGTGCCAGCAGGGTCGGGACAGGGGCTAACTATGGCTACACCTTC; CDR3: CASRVGTGANYGYTF
J: TRBJ2-7; D: NA; V: TRBV27; size: once; DNA: TGTGCCAGCAGTGTCCAGGGCGCCCACGAGCAGTACTTC; CDR3: CASSVQGAHEQYF
J: TRBJ2-7; D: NA; V: TRBV6-2/TRBV6-3; size: NA; DNA: TGTGCCAGCAGTTACTCCGTATCGGGACACTCCTACGAGCAGTACTTC; CDR3: CASSYSVSGHSYEQYF
J: TRBJ1-2; D: NA; V: TRBV25-1; size: NA; DNA: TGTGCCAGCAGTGAATTGGCAGGCGCGAACTATGGCTACACCTTC; CDR3: CASSELAGANYGYTF
J: TRBJ2-1; D: TRBD2; V: TRBV20-1; size: NA; DNA: TGCAGTGCTAGAGACGGACTAGCGGATCCGTACCAAGAGACCCAGTTCTTC; CDR3: CSARDGLADPYQETQFF
J: TRBJ2-7; D: NA; V: TRBV7-2; size: NA; DNA: TGTGCCAGCAGCATCCCCGGGCCCTACGAGCAGTACTTC; CDR3: CASSIPGPYEQYF
J: TRBJ2-1; D: NA; V: TRBV3-1; size: NA; DNA: TGTGCCAGAAGCCAATACCTATTCGGGGAGAGTCCCTACAATGAGCAGTTCTTC; CDR3: CARSQYLFGESPYNEQFF
J: TRBJ2-7; D: NA; V: TRBV20-1; size: NA; DNA: TGCAGTGCTAGTACGGCAACGTCTCCTTGCGAGCAGTACTTC; CDR3: CSASTATSPCEQYF
J: TRBJ2-5; D: TRBD2; V: TRBV7-2; size: few; DNA: TGTGCCAGCGCGGGACTAGCGGAAGAGACCCAGTACTTC; CDR3: CASAGLAEETQYF
J: TRBJ2-3; D: TRBD2; V: TRBV6-4; size: NA; DNA: TGTGCCAGCAGTGACTCGGCGCGGGGGGGCCTAGATACGCAGTATTTT; CDR3: CASSDSARGGLDTQYF
J: TRBJ2-3; D: NA; V: TRBV29-1; size: few; DNA: TGCAGCGTTGAGAAGATCGCAGGGCTCTCAGATACGCAGTATTTT; CDR3: CSVEKIAGLSDTQYF
J: TRBJ1-1; D: NA; V: TRBV12-3/TRBV12-4; size: NA; DNA: TGTGCCAGCAGCTTCTTGATAAACACTGAAGCTTTCTTT; CDR3: CASSFLINTEAFF
J: TRBJ2-7; D: TRBD2; V: TRBV6-6; size: NA; DNA: TGTGCCAGCAGTCTAATTAGACTAGCGGGAGTGAGGGAGCAGTACTTC; CDR3: CASSLIRLAGVREQYF
J: TRBJ2-7; D: NA; V: TRBV9; size: NA; DNA: TGTGCCAGCAGCGTAGAGGAGCGCGGTAGGTCCTACGAGCAGTACTTC; CDR3: CASSVEERGRSYEQYF
J: TRBJ2-7; D: NA; V: TRBV27; size: once; DNA: TGTGCCAGCGGCACAGACAGGATCTCTTCCTACGAGCAGTACTTC; CDR3: CASGTDRISSYEQYF
J: TRBJ2-3; D: NA; V: TRBV6-5; size: NA; DNA: TGTGCCAGCAGCTACTCGGGATTTAGCACAGATACGCAGTATTTT; CDR3: CASSYSGFSTDTQYF
J: TRBJ2-7; D: NA; V: TRBV29-1; size: NA; DNA: TGCAGCGTTTTAGGGCAGGCCCGGGGCGAGCAGTACTTC; CDR3: CSVLGQARGEQYF
J: TRBJ1-2; D: NA; V: TRBV29-1; size: NA; DNA: TGCAGCGTTGAGTATTCTGGTCGATTAGTGGCCTCGGGTAATTGGGGCTACACCTTC; CDR3: CSVEYSGRLVASGNWGYTF
J: TRBJ2-4; D: TRBD1; V: TRBV20-1; size: NA; DNA: TGCAGTGCTAGAGGAGACAGGGCGGCATCCCGTGGAAACATTCAGTACTTC; CDR3: CSARGDRAASRGNIQYF